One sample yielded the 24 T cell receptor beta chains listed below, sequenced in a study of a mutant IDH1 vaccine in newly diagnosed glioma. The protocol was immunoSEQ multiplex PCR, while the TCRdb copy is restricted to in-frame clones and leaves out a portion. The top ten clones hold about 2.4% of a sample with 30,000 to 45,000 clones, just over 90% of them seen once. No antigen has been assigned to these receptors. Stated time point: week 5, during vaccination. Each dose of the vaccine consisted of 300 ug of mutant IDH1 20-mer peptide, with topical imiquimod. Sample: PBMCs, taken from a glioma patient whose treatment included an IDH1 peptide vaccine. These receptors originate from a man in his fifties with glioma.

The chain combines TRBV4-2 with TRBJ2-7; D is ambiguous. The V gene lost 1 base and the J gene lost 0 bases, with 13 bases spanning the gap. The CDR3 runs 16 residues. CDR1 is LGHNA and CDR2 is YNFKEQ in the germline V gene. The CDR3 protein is CASSQGKTISSYEQYF. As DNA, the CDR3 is TGTGCCAGCAGCCAAGGAAAGACGATTAGCTCCTACGAGCAGTACTTC.

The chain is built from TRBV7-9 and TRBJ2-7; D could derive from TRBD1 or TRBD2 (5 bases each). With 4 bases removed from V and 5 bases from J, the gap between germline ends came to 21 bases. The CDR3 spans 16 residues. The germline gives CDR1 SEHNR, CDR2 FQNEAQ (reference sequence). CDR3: CASSSANVGTRDEQYF. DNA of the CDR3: TGTGCCAGCAGCTCCGCAAATGTCGGGACGAGGGACGAGCAGTACTTC.

The chain's CDR3 is CASSANLGVQGPSPNYGYTF. CDR3 DNA: TGTGCCAGCTCAGCCAACCTAGGGGTACAGGGGCCCTCTCCGAACTATGGCTACACCTTC. This rearrangement joins TRBV18 to TRBJ1-2; TRBD1 aligns across 7 bases. After removal of 5 bases from V and 2 bases from J, the junction contained 23 bases not matched to a gene. The CDR3 loop spans 20 amino acids. CDR1 and CDR2 from the germline V gene are KGHSH and LQKENI.

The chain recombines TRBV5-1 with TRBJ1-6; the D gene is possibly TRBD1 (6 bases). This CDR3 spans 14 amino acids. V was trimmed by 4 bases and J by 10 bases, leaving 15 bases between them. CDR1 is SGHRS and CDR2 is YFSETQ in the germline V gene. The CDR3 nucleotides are TGCGCCAGCAGCCTACGACAGGTGGGATCACCCCTCCACTTT. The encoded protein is CASSLRQVGSPLHF. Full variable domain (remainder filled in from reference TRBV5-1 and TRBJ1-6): KAGVTQTPRYLIKTRGQQVTLSCSPISGHRSVSWYQQTPGQGLQFLFEYFSETQRNKGNFPGRFSGRQFSNSRSEMNVSTLELGDSALYLCASSLRQVGSPLHFGNGTRLTVT.

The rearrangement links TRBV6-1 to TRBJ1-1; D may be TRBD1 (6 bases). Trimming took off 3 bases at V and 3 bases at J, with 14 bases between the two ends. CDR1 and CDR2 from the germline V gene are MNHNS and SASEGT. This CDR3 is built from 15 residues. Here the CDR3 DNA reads TGTGCCAGCAGTGACCCCAGGGGATTAGACACTGAAGCTTTCTTT. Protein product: CASSDPRGLDTEAFF.

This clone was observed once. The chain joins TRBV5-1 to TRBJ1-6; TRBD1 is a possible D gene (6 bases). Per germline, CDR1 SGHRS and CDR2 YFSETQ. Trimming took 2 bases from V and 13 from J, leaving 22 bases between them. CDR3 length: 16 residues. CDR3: CASSFDSLRRGNPLHF. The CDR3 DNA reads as TGCGCCAGCAGCTTCGACAGCCTCAGAAGGGGGAACCCCCTCCACTTT.

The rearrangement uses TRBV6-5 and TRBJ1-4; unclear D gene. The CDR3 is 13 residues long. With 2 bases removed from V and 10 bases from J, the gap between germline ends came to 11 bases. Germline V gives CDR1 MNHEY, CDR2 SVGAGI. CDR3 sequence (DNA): TGTGCCAGCAGTTACGATCCGGCAGGAAAACTGTTTTTT. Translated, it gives CASSYDPAGKLFF.

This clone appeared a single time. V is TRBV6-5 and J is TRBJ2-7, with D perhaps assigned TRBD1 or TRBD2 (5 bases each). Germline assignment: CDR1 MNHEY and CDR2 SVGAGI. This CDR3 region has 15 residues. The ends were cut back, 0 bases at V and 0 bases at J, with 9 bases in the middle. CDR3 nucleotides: TGTGCCAGCAGTTACTCGGGGGAAAGCTCCTACGAGCAGTACTTC. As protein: CASSYSGESSYEQYF.

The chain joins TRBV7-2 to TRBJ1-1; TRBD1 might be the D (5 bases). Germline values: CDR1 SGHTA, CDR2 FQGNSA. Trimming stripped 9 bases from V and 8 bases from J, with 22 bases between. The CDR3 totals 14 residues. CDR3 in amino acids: CARDLGTPIKEAFF. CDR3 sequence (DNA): TGTGCCAGGGACTTGGGGACCCCAATCAAAGAAGCTTTCTTT.

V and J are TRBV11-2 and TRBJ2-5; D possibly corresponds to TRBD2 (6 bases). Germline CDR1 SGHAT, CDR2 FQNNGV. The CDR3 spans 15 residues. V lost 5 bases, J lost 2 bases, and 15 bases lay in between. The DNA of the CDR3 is TGTGCCAGCAGCCCCCTCTGGCGGGAACAAGAGACCCAGTACTTC. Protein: CASSPLWREQETQYF.

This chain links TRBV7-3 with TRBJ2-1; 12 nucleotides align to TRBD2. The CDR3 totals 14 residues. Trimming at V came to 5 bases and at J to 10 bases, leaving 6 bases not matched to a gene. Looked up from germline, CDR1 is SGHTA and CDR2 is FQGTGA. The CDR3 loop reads CASSPLAGGSEQFF. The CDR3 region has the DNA TGTGCCAGCAGCCCACTAGCGGGAGGTTCCGAGCAGTTCTTC. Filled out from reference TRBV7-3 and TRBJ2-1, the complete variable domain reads GAGVSQTPSNKVTEKGKYVELRCDPISGHTALYWYRQSLGQGPEFLIYFQGTGAADDSGLPNDRFFAVRPEGSVSTLKIQRTERGDSAVYLCASSPLAGGSEQFFGPGTRLTVL.

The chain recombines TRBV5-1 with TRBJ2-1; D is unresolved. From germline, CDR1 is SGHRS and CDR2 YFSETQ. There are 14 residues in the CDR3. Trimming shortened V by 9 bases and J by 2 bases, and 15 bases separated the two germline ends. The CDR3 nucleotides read TGCGCCACCTCTTGGGGTATCCCCTACAATGAGCAGTTCTTC. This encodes CATSWGIPYNEQFF. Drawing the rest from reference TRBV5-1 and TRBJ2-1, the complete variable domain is KAGVTQTPRYLIKTRGQQVTLSCSPISGHRSVSWYQQTPGQGLQFLFEYFSETQRNKGNFPGRFSGRQFSNSRSEMNVSTLELGDSALYLCATSWGIPYNEQFFGPGTRLTVL.

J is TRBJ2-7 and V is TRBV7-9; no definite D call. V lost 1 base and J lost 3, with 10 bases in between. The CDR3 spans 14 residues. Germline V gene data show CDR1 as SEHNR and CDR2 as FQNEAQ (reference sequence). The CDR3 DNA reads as TGTGCCAGCAGCTTAGTAGGGCCGGGCTACGAGCAGTACTTC. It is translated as CASSLVGPGYEQYF.

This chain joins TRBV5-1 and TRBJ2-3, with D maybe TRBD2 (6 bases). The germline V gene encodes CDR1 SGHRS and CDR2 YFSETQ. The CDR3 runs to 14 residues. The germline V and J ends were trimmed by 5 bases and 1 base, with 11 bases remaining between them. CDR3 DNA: TGCGCCAGCAGGGGAGGACGGGGCACAGATACGCAGTATTTT. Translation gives CASRGGRGTDTQYF.

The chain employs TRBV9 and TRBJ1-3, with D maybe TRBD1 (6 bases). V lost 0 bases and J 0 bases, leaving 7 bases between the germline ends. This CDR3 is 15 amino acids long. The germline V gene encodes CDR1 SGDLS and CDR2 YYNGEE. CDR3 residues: CASSVGQVSGNTIYF. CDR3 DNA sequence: TGTGCCAGCAGCGTAGGACAGGTCTCTGGAAACACCATATATTTT.

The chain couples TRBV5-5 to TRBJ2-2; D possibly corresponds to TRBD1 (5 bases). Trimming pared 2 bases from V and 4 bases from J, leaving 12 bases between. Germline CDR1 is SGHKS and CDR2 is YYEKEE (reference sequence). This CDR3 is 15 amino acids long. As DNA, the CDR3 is TGTGCCAGCAGCTTAGTAGGGGTGGTCACCGGGGAGCTGTTTTTT. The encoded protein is CASSLVGVVTGELFF.

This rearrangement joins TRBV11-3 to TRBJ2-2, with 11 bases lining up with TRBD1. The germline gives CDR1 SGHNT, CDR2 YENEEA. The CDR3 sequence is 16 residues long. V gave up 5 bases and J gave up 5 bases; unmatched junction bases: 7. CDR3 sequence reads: CASSQRTGGSTGELFF. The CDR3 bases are TGTGCCAGCAGCCAGAGGACAGGGGGCAGTACCGGGGAGCTGTTTTTT.

CDR3 in amino acids: CASSLGAVLMDTEAFF. CDR3 nucleotides: TGCGCCAGCAGCTTGGGGGCAGTCCTGATGGATACTGAAGCTTTCTTT. The rearrangement uses TRBV5-1 and TRBJ1-1; unclear D gene. Germline assignment: CDR1 SGHRS and CDR2 YFSETQ. Trimming left V 0 bases short and J 5 bases short, with 17 bases between. The CDR3 runs 16 residues.

CDR3 protein: CASSLSTGANYGYTF. CDR3 bases: TGCGCCAGCAGCTTGAGCACAGGGGCTAACTATGGCTACACCTTC. This chain links TRBV5-1 with TRBJ1-2, with 7 bases fitting TRBD1. V shed 1 base, J shed 0 bases, and the junction held 3 bases outside the gene matches. The CDR3 sequence is 15 residues long. Germline assignment: CDR1 SGHRS and CDR2 YFSETQ.

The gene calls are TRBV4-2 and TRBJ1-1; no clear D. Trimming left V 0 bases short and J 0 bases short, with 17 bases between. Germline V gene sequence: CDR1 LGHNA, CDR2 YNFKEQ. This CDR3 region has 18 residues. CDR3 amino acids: CASSQDGQATGMNTEAFF. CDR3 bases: TGTGCCAGCAGCCAAGATGGGCAGGCCACTGGAATGAACACTGAAGCTTTCTTT.

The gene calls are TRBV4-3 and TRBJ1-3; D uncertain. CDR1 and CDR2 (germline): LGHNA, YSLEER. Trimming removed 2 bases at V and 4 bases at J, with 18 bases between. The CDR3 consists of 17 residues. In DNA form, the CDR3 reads TGCGCCAGCAGCCAAAGGCTTCGGACTTTGGGAGGAAACACCATATATTTT. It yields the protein CASSQRLRTLGGNTIYF.

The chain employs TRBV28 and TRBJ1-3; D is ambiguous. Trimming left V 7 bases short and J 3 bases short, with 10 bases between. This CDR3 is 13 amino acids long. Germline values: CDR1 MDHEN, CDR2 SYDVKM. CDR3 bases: TGTGCCAGCAACGGGTGGGGTGGAAACACCATATATTTT. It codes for CASNGWGGNTIYF. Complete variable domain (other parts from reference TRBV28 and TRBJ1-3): DVKVTQSSRYLVKRTGEKVFLECVQDMDHENMFWYRQDPGLGLRLIYFSYDVKMKEKGDIPEGYSVSREKKERFSLILESASTNQTSMYLCASNGWGGNTIYFGEGSWLTVV.

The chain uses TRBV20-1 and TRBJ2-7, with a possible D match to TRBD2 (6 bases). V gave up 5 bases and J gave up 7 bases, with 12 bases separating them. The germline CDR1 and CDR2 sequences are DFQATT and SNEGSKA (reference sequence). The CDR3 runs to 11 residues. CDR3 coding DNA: TGCAGTGCTGGGGACTCCCGGGAGCAGTACTTC. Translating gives CSAGDSREQYF.

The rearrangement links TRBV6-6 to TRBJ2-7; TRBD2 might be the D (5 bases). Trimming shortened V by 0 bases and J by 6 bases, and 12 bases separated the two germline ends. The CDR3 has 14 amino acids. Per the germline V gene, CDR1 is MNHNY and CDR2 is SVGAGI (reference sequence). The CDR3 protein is CASSYSRMGAEQYF. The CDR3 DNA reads TGTGCCAGCAGTTACTCGAGAATGGGAGCCGAGCAGTACTTC.